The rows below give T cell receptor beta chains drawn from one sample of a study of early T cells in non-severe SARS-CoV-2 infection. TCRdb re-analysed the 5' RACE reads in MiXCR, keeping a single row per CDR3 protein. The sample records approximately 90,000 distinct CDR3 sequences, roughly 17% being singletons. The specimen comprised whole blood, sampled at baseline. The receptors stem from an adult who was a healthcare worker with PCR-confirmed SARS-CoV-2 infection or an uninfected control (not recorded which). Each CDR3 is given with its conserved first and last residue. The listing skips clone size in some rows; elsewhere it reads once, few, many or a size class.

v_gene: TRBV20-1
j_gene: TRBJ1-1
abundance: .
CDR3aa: CSAVRGNMNTEAFF

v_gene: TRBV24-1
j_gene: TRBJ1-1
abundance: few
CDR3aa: CATSDRDREAEAFF

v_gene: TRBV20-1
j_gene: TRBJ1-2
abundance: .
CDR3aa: CSEGGNGYTF

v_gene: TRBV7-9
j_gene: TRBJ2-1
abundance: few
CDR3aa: CASSLSGTSGTQFF

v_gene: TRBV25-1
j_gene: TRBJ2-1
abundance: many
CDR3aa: CASSLAREQFF

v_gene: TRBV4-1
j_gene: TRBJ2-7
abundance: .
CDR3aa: CASSLSLAGGEQYF

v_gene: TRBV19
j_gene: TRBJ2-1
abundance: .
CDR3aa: CATSDAGRNNEQFF

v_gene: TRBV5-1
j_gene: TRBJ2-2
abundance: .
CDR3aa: CASSLVLWQTGELFF

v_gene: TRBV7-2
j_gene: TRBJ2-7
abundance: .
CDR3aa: CASSLRASGSYEQYF

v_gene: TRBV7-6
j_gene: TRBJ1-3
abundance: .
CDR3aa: CASSWDGNTIYF

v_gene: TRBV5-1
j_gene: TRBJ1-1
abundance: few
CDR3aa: CASSSLQGARTEAFF

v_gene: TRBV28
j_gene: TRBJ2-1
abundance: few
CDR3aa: CASSNGAGTYNEQFF

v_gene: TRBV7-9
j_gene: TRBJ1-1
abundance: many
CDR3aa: CASSLMGNTEAFF

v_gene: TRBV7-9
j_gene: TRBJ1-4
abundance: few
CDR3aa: CASSSLQGDEKLFF

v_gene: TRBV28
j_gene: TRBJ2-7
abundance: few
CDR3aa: CASSFGILSVYEQYF

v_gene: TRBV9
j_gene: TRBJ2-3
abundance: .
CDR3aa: CASSRTSGNLIITDTQYF

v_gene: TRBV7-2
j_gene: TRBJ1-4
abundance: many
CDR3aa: CATKGPGNEKLFF

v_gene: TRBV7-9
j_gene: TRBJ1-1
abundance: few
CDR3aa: CASSTHELFGPMNTEAFF

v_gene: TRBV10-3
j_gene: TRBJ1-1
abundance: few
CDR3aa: CAIGWESEAFF

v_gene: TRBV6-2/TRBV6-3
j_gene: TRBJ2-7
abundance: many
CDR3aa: CAVPTGSSYEQYF

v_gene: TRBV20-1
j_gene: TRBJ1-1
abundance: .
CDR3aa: CSARGGAEAFF

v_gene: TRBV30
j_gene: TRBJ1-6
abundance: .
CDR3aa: CAWSTGQGASPLHF

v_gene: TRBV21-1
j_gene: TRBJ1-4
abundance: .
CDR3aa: CARNTGLNEKLFF

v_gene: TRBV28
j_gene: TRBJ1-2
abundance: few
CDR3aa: CASRDDRNYGYTF

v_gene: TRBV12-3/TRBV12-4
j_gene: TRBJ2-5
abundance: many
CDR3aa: CASSPGTGVTQYF

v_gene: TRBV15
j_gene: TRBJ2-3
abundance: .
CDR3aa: CATSGISGLRADTQYF

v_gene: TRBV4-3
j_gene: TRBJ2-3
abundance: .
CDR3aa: CASSQRASDPDTQYF

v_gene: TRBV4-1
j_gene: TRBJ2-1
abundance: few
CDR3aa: CASSLIGAPYNEQFF

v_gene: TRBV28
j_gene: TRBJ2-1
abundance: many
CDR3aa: CASSNPGLGVNEQFF

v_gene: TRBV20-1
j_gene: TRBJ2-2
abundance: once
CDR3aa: CSARESGRLSGELFF

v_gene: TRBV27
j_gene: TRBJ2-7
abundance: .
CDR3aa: CASSPSGQDWKVYEQYF

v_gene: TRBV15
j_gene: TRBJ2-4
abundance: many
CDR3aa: CATSRERLAKNIQYF

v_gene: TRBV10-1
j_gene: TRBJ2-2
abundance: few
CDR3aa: CASSEMDPGELFF

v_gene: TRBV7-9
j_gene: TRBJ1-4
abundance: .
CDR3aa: CASSPEKLFF

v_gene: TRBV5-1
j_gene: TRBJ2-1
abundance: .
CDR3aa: CASSLEASDNEQFF

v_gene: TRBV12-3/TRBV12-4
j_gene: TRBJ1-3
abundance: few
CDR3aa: CASRSREVSGNTIYF

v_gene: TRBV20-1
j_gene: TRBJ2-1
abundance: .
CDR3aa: CSAQSNFGHYNEQFF

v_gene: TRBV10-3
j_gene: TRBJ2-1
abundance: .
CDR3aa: CAIAGLAGQFNEQFF

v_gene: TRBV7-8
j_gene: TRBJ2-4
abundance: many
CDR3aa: CASSLTGWGAAKNIQYF

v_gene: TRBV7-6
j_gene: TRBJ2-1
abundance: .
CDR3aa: CASSLEGGGSSSYNEQFF

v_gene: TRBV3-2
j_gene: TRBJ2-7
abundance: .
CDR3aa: CASSPRDTSYEQYF

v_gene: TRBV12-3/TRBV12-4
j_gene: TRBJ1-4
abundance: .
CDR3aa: CASSMGQGEVKLFF

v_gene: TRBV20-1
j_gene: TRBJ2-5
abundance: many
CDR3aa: CSAGDSETQYF

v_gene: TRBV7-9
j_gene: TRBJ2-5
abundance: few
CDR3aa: CASSLDLLEETQYF

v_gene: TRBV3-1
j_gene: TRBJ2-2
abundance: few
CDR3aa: CASSRRQGTGELFF

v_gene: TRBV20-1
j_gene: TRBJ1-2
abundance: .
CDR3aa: CSARVTVNYGYTF

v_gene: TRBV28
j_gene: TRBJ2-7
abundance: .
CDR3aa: CSSAQGYSYEQYF

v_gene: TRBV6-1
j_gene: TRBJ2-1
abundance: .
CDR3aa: CASSEGPHEQFF

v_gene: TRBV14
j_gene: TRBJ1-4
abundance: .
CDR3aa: CASSQDRGQTNEKLFF

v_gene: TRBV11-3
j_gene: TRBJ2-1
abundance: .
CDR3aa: CASSLGSARVGEQFF

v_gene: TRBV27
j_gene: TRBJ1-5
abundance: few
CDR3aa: CASSLYSQGYQPQHF

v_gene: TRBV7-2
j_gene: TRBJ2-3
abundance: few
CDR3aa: CASSFTGGTTDTQYF

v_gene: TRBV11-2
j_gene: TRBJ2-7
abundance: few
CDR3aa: CASSPLRRNSTYEQYF

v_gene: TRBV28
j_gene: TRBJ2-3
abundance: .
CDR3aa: CASSLTGTATDTQYF